The rows below give T cell receptor beta chains drawn from one sample of a study of T-cell memory formation after mild COVID-19. TCRdb ran MiXCR on the 5' RACE reads and lists one entry per CDR3 protein. The table shows under 450,000 distinct CDR3 sequences, with approximately 14% occurring only once. The material sequenced was PBMCs or a T cell subset sorted from them (not recorded which). All receptors come from a man aged 18 to 30 who had mild COVID-19 (a few samples of this study predate the infection). Cell type and time point are not known. CDR3s include the opening cysteine and the closing phenylalanine or tryptophan. Each record gives: V gene, J gene, CDR3 protein.

>TRBV19|TRBJ2-2
CASTVRNGELFF
>TRBV6-6|TRBJ1-6
CASRDRASRGPDSPLHF
>TRBV5-1|TRBJ2-5
CASSQDPTFQETQYF
>TRBV12-5|TRBJ2-5
CASGWGQLGETQYF
>TRBV11-2|TRBJ1-2
CASSRSEDYGYTF
>TRBV19|TRBJ1-2
CASSPDSRGYGYTF
>TRBV4-3|TRBJ1-6
CASSQEPLGAGNSPLHF
>TRBV7-9|TRBJ2-5
CASNVGSGMETQYF
>TRBV11-2|TRBJ2-5
CASRRGVQETQYF
>TRBV7-2|TRBJ1-4
CASSPRPYATNEKLFF
>TRBV10-3|TRBJ2-7
CAISESVTDPLEQYF
>TRBV5-1|TRBJ2-3
CASSPLGGSDTQYF
>TRBV7-3|TRBJ2-1
CASSLRRQGYNEQFF
>TRBV6-6|TRBJ1-2
CASSYSVRGAYGYTF
>TRBV9|TRBJ2-5
CASSPPGPQETQYF
>TRBV7-2|TRBJ2-7
CASSLAEHSYEQYF
>TRBV10-3|TRBJ1-2
CAITGSGQGYGYTF
>TRBV11-2|TRBJ1-2
CASSLDRLTYGYTF
>TRBV9|TRBJ2-1
CASSVQLASLPEQFF
>TRBV7-9|TRBJ1-5
CASSFEGANQPQHF
>TRBV7-9|TRBJ1-5
CASSPGRGVNNQPQHF
>TRBV10-2|TRBJ2-4
CASNNWTGEAKNIQYF
>TRBV5-1|TRBJ2-5
CASSDRGLAGQETQYF
>TRBV7-2|TRBJ2-7
CASSFDPYEQYF
>TRBV5-1|TRBJ1-6
CASSLANGNRSPLHF
>TRBV5-6|TRBJ2-1
CASSLATGTVSYNEQFF
>TRBV5-1|TRBJ2-3
CASRQRGITDTQYF
>TRBV18|TRBJ2-3
CASSLTSGDFTDTQYF
>TRBV6-5|TRBJ2-5
CASSYRPGTEPRAQYF
>TRBV7-3|TRBJ2-3
CASSLPATGTTDTQYF
>TRBV7-9|TRBJ2-5
CASTLVTEEETQYF
>TRBV5-8|TRBJ2-3
CASCEDRVFESTDTQYF
>TRBV6-6|TRBJ1-4
CASSFPNEKLFF
>TRBV28|TRBJ2-3
CASSSSVADTQYF
>TRBV7-2|TRBJ2-5
CASGRQGVETQYF